The 32 T cell receptor beta chains listed next were all sequenced from one sample in a study of shared clonotypes between healthy human individuals. Naive CD8 cells lacked CD45RO, underwent positive selection for CCR7 and left out terminally differentiated effector memory CD45RA+ cells. Repertoires were generated with immunoSEQ multiplex PCR, while TCRdb's copy carries only in-frame clones and drops some. The table lists about 2.2 million clones, 85% to 95% of them singletons. Sequencing was carried out using naive CD8+ T cells from PBMCs. Receptor source: a man between 18 and 35 years old in good health. Some clones in this sample may be carry-over from other donors' samples.

The chain combines TRBV5-4 with TRBJ2-4, with D perhaps being TRBD1 or TRBD2 (5 bases each). Germline V gene data show CDR1 as SGHNT and CDR2 as YYREEE (reference sequence). The CDR3 contains 15 residues. V was clipped by 4 bases and J by 0 bases, with 11 bases between them. This CDR3 is CASSPGPGAKNIQYF. In DNA form, the CDR3 reads TGTGCCAGCAGCCCGGGGCCAGGAGCCAAAAACATTCAGTACTTC.

V usage is TRBV7-6 and J usage is TRBJ2-1; TRBD2 matches at 11 bases. V shed 4 bases, J shed 7 bases, and the junction held 9 bases outside the gene matches. Germline values: CDR1 SGHVS, CDR2 FNYEAQ. CDR3 size: 16 residues. The CDR3 here is CASSSLAGGPRNEQFF. The DNA for the CDR3 is TGTGCCAGCAGCTCCTTAGCGGGAGGGCCTAGGAATGAGCAGTTCTTC.

The rearrangement uses TRBV11-2 and TRBJ1-3, with D possibly TRBD1 on 5 matching bases. Trimming removed 1 base at V and 1 base at J, with 14 bases between. Germline V gives CDR1 SGHAT, CDR2 FQNNGV. CDR3 length equals 17 residues. CDR3 bases: TGTGCCAGCAGCTTAGTCAAGGGCAGGGAATCTGGAAACACCATATATTTT. Translation gives CASSLVKGRESGNTIYF.

This clone was picked up a small number of times. The chain joins TRBV7-9 to TRBJ1-1; the match to TRBD1 covers 11 bases. Germline lookup yields CDR1 SEHNR and CDR2 FQNEAQ (reference sequence). This CDR3 is built from 16 residues. J gave up 4 bases and V 5 bases, and 9 bases lay outside the gene matches. The CDR3 coding sequence is TGTGCCAGCAGCCAAAGGACAGGGGGCACGGCCACTGAAGCTTTCTTT. This sequence encodes CASSQRTGGTATEAFF.

The rearrangement links TRBV2 to TRBJ2-1; TRBD2 aligns across 8 bases. The V gene end was trimmed by 8 bases and the J gene end by 5 bases; junction bases not matched to a gene: 8. This CDR3 comprises 14 residues. CDR1 is SNHLY and CDR2 is FYNNEI in the germline V gene. CDR3 sequence reads: CASDGTRGDNEQFF. CDR3 nucleotide sequence: TGTGCCAGCGACGGGACTAGGGGAGACAATGAGCAGTTCTTC.

The chain is built from TRBV6-1 and TRBJ2-1; D remains unclear. V shed 4 bases and J shed 8 bases, with 6 bases lying between them. CDR1 is MNHNS and CDR2 is SASEGT in the germline V gene. The CDR3 loop spans 11 amino acids. The CDR3 spells CASSASDEQFF. The CDR3 coding sequence is TGTGCCAGCAGTGCCTCGGATGAGCAGTTCTTC.

The chain combines TRBV15 with TRBJ2-2, with D possibly being TRBD1 or TRBD2 (7 bases each). Trimming stripped 5 bases from V and 4 bases from J, with 26 bases between. CDR1 is LNHNV and CDR2 is YYDKDF in the germline V gene (reference sequence). The CDR3 has 19 residues. CDR3 DNA sequence: TGTGCCACCAGCGGCCCAGGGGGGCGGGAGTACTCACGCACCGGGGAGCTGTTTTTT. Its translation is CATSGPGGREYSRTGELFF.

The chain employs TRBV7-9 and TRBJ2-1; TRBD2 might be the D (5 bases). This CDR3 has 11 residues. V dropped 4 bases and J dropped 14 bases, with 12 bases sitting between them. In germline, CDR1 is SEHNR, CDR2 FQNEAQ (reference sequence). The CDR3: CASSYPGEKFF. For the CDR3, the DNA is TGTGCCAGCAGCTACCCTGGGGAGAAGTTCTTC.

The J gene is TRBJ2-1, the V gene TRBV29-1, with 7 nucleotides matching TRBD2. The CDR3 covers 13 residues. V was clipped by 3 bases and J by 4 bases; unmatched bases: 3. Looked up from germline, CDR1 is SQVTM and CDR2 is ANQGSEA. The DNA of the CDR3 is TGCAGCGTTGAGGGGCGGGAGTACAATGAGCAGTTCTTC. It is translated as CSVEGREYNEQFF.

The chain joins TRBV25-1 to TRBJ2-1, with 9 bases lining up with TRBD2. V lost 6 bases, J lost 3 bases, and 3 bases stayed unmatched. Germline CDR1 and CDR2: MGHDK and SYGVNS. The CDR3 is made up of 14 amino acids. CDR3 protein: CASSPAGGYNEQFF. The CDR3 nucleotides read TGTGCCAGCAGCCCAGCGGGAGGCTACAATGAGCAGTTCTTC.

The chain's CDR3 is CASSWGGIGELFF. CDR3 DNA: TGTGCCAGCAGTTGGGGGGGCATCGGGGAGCTGTTTTTT. The chain combines TRBV27 with TRBJ2-2; D is perhaps TRBD2 (7 bases). The V end was cut by 4 bases, the J end by 7 bases, with 10 bases between. This CDR3 has 13 amino acids. CDR1 and CDR2 (germline): MNHEY, SMNVEV (reference sequence).

This chain links TRBV6-6 with TRBJ2-7, with 9 bases matching TRBD2. Germline V gene sequence: CDR1 MNHNY, CDR2 SVGAGI (reference sequence). The trim removed 0 bases at V and 3 bases at J, leaving 6 bases unmatched. The CDR3 contains 16 residues. The CDR3 DNA follows: TGTGCCAGCAGTTACTCCCCTAGCGGGACCGGCTACGAGCAGTACTTC. Encoded protein: CASSYSPSGTGYEQYF.

This clone was picked up a small number of times. The CDR3 sequence is CASSQADRREAFF. The CDR3 DNA sequence: TGTGCCAGCAGCCAAGCGGACAGACGGGAAGCTTTCTTT. This chain uses TRBV4-2 with TRBJ1-1; D perhaps matches TRBD1 (6 bases). V was clipped by 1 base and J by 8 bases, with 11 bases between them. Germline V lookup: CDR1 LGHNA, CDR2 YNFKEQ. The CDR3 contains 13 residues.

The chain has TRBV11-2 and TRBJ1-1; D ambiguous. Germline CDR1 and CDR2: SGHAT and FQNNGV. This CDR3 is built from 14 residues. V was trimmed by 1 base and J by 4 bases, leaving 10 bases between them. The CDR3 DNA reads as TGTGCCAGCAGCTTAGCCCCTTTGAGCACTGAAGCTTTCTTT. Translating it yields CASSLAPLSTEAFF.

The CDR3 bases are TGTGCCAGCAGCCAACTCCGGGGCGCGCGGGAGACCCAGTACTTC. As protein: CASSQLRGARETQYF. The chain is built from TRBV28 and TRBJ2-5; D may be TRBD1 or TRBD2 (5 bases each). Trimming shortened V by 6 bases and J by 5 bases, and 19 bases separated the two germline ends. This CDR3 region has 15 residues. Germline loops: CDR1 MDHEN, CDR2 SYDVKM. The full variable domain, with the rest looked up from reference TRBV28 and TRBJ2-5, is DVKVTQSSRYLVKRTGEKVFLECVQDMDHENMFWYRQDPGLGLRLIYFSYDVKMKEKGDIPEGYSVSREKKERFSLILESASTNQTSMYLCASSQLRGARETQYFGPGTRLLVL.

The chain couples TRBV11-2 to TRBJ1-3, with D tentatively TRBD1 (5 bases). Germline CDR1 and CDR2: SGHAT and FQNNGV. This CDR3 is built from 16 residues. With 5 bases removed from V and 7 bases from J, the gap between germline ends came to 21 bases. CDR3 coding DNA: TGTGCCAGCAGCCCCTCACCAGGGAGCGGGTCTAACACCATATATTTT. Protein product: CASSPSPGSGSNTIYF. The whole variable domain, filled in from reference TRBV11-2 and TRBJ1-3, reads EAGVAQSPRYKIIEKRQSVAFWCNPISGHATLYWYQQILGQGPKLLIQFQNNGVVDDSQLPKDRFSAERLKGVDSTLKIQPAKLEDSAVYLCASSPSPGSGSNTIYFGEGSWLTVV.

This chain connects TRBV28 to TRBJ2-7; TRBD1 agrees at 10 bases. This CDR3 has 16 amino acids. CDR1 MDHEN and CDR2 SYDVKM come from the germline V gene. V trimming: 4 bases; J trimming: 3 bases; junction bases outside the gene matches: 9. The CDR3: CASSYRPGTGDYEQYF. The CDR3 DNA reads as TGTGCCAGCAGTTACCGACCTGGGACAGGGGACTACGAGCAGTACTTC.

Comments on this clone: Other DNA variants within this sample encode the same CDR3. The V and J genes are TRBV29-1 and TRBJ1-1; D is undetermined. Germline-derived CDR1 and CDR2 are SQVTM and ANQGSEA. The V end lost 4 bases, the J end lost 3 bases, and 3 bases lay between the germline ends. The CDR3 runs to 10 residues. CDR3 sequence reads: CSVADTEAFF. DNA for the CDR3: TGCAGCGTTGCGGACACTGAAGCTTTCTTT.

The rearrangement links TRBV14 to TRBJ2-3, with TRBD2 matching over 10 bases. Germline loops: CDR1 SGHDN, CDR2 FVKESK. This CDR3 region has 18 residues. The J segment lost 6 bases and the V segment lost 1 base, leaving 13 bases of the junction unmatched. The CDR3 here is CASSQVTSLAGVVDTQYF. The CDR3 bases are TGTGCCAGCAGCCAAGTTACCTCTCTAGCGGGAGTCGTGGATACGCAGTATTTT.

CDR3 DNA sequence: TGTGCCAGCAGCCAAGGAGGTGGGGGGACCGGGGATACGCAGTATTTT. Translated, it gives CASSQGGGGTGDTQYF. The genes are TRBV7-2 and TRBJ2-3; D possibly corresponds to TRBD2 (6 bases). The CDR3 spans 16 residues. V lost 5 bases and J lost 6, with 21 bases in between. Germline V gives CDR1 SGHTA, CDR2 FQGNSA.

Concerning this clone itself: The junction shows a germline mismatch at one end, possibly a read error. V gene TRBV10-3 combines with J gene TRBJ2-5; no clear D. CDR1 and CDR2 from the germline V gene are ENHRY and SYGVKD. CDR3 length: 11 residues. The CDR3 spells CAIGERETQYF. For the CDR3, the DNA is TGTGCCATCGGTGAAAGAGAGACCCAGTACTTC.

V usage is TRBV29-1 and J usage is TRBJ2-3; D call uncertain. CDR1 is SQVTM, CDR2 ANQGSEA, per germline. CDR3 length: 10 residues. The germline V and J ends were trimmed by 5 bases and 4 bases, with 4 bases remaining between them. In DNA, the CDR3 is TGCAGCGTTCGACCAGATACGCAGTATTTT. Translating it yields CSVRPDTQYF.

The genes are TRBV11-2 and TRBJ2-7; the D gene is possibly TRBD1 (5 bases). Germline V gives CDR1 SGHAT, CDR2 FQNNGV. Between the trimmed V and J ends, which lost 5 bases and 0 bases, there was a span of 14 bases. The CDR3 covers 15 residues. This CDR3 reads CASSLRPDNSYEQYF. The CDR3 nucleotides are TGTGCCAGCAGCCTGCGCCCGGACAACTCCTACGAGCAGTACTTC.

The rearrangement uses TRBV4-3 and TRBJ1-4; D is unresolved. The CDR3 loop spans 17 amino acids. The germline V and J ends were trimmed by 0 bases and 0 bases, with 11 bases remaining between them. Per germline, CDR1 LGHNA and CDR2 YSLEER. The CDR3 DNA follows: TGCGCCAGCAGCCAAGATTGGTACGGTGCAACTAATGAAAAACTGTTTTTT. This gives the protein CASSQDWYGATNEKLFF.

J is TRBJ2-2 and V is TRBV7-6; TRBD2 aligns across 14 bases. Germline CDR1 SGHVS, CDR2 FNYEAQ. The CDR3 extends over 20 amino acids. J was trimmed by 4 bases and V by 3 bases; bases with no gene match: 13. The CDR3 is CASSFPGTSGSHQGTGELFF. The CDR3 DNA follows: TGTGCCAGCAGCTTCCCCGGGACTAGCGGGAGTCACCAGGGCACCGGGGAGCTGTTTTTT. Filled out from reference TRBV7-6 and TRBJ2-2, the complete variable domain reads GAGVSQSPRYKVTKRGQDVALRCDPISGHVSLYWYRQALGQGPEFLTYFNYEAQQDKSGLPNDRFSAERPEGSISTLTIQRTEQRDSAMYRCASSFPGTSGSHQGTGELFFGEGSRLTVL.

This clone was recorded once. The V and J genes are TRBV9 and TRBJ1-3; 9 nucleotides line up with TRBD1. Per germline, CDR1 SGDLS and CDR2 YYNGEE. CDR3 length equals 17 residues. Losses at the gene ends were 3 bases for V and 2 bases for J; bases not matched to a gene: 9. CDR3 DNA: TGTGCCAGCAGCGCACCGGGACAGGGAGATCCTGGAAACACCATATATTTT. The encoded protein is CASSAPGQGDPGNTIYF.

This chain connects TRBV9 to TRBJ2-7; either TRBD1 or TRBD2 may supply D (5 bases each). The germline CDR1 and CDR2 sequences are SGDLS and YYNGEE. V was pared by 1 base and J by 2 bases, with 7 bases between. The CDR3 runs 13 residues. The CDR3 sequence: CASSVRDPYEQYF. The CDR3 coding sequence is TGTGCCAGCAGCGTAAGGGACCCCTACGAGCAGTACTTC. Filled out from reference TRBV9 and TRBJ2-7, the complete variable domain reads DSGVTQTPKHLITATGQRVTLRCSPRSGDLSVYWYQQSLDQGLQFLIQYYNGEERAKGNILERFSAQQFPDLHSELNLSSLELGDSALYFCASSVRDPYEQYFGPGTRLTVT.

The V call is TRBV29-1, the J call TRBJ2-7; D may be TRBD2 (5 bases). The V end lost 4 bases, the J end lost 7 bases, and 17 bases lay between the germline ends. CDR3 length: 13 residues. Germline CDR1 is SQVTM and CDR2 is ANQGSEA. The chain's CDR3 is CSVVGSGSGEQYF. The CDR3, as DNA: TGCAGCGTTGTGGGTTCGGGATCGGGGGAGCAGTACTTC.

The chain combines TRBV4-2 with TRBJ2-2, with D perhaps being TRBD1 or TRBD2 (5 bases each). CDR1 LGHNA and CDR2 YNFKEQ come from the germline V gene. Trimming removed 1 base from V and 6 bases from J, with 15 bases in between. The CDR3 is 16 amino acids. As DNA, the CDR3 is TGTGCCAGCAGCCAAGTGTTTCGGGTGGGGGCCGGGGAGCTGTTTTTT. Its protein product is CASSQVFRVGAGELFF.

The genes are TRBV5-6 and TRBJ2-1; 7 positions match TRBD1. V shed 4 bases, J shed 7 bases, and the junction held 8 bases outside the gene matches. CDR1 and CDR2 from the germline V gene are SGHDT and YYEEEE. The CDR3 runs to 14 residues. Here the CDR3 DNA reads TGTGCCAGCAGCCCGGTATCAGGGGGTAATGAGCAGTTCTTC. Residues: CASSPVSGGNEQFF.

The chain joins TRBV27 to TRBJ2-7; 8 positions match TRBD1. The CDR3 is 14 residues long. In germline, CDR1 is MNHEY, CDR2 SMNVEV (reference sequence). The V segment lost 5 bases and the J segment 5 bases; nucleotides outside the gene matches: 8. The chain's CDR3 is CASSHWTGRDEQYF. DNA for the CDR3: TGTGCCAGCAGTCACTGGACAGGGAGAGACGAGCAGTACTTC.

This chain joins TRBV2 and TRBJ2-7, with 8 bases fitting TRBD1. The CDR3 contains 14 residues. The J segment lost 2 bases and the V segment lost 4 bases, leaving 4 bases of the junction unmatched. Germline-derived CDR1 and CDR2 are SNHLY and FYNNEI. The CDR3 DNA follows: TGTGCCAGCAGTGCGACAGGGGAAACCTACGAGCAGTACTTC. The encoded protein is CASSATGETYEQYF.